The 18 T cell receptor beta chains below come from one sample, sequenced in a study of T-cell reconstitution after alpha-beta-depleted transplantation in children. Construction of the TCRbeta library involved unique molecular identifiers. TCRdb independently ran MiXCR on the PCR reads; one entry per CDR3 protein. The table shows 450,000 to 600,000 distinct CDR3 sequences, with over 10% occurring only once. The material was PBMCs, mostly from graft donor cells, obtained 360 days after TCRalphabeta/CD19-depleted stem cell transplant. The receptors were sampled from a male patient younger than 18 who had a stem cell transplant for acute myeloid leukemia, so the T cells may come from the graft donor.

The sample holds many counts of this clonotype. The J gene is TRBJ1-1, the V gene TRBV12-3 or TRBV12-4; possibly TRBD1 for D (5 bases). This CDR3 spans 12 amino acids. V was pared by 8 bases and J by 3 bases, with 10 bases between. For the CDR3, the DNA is TGTGCCAGCTTAACGGGGGACACTGAAGCTTTCTTT. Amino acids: CASLTGDTEAFF.

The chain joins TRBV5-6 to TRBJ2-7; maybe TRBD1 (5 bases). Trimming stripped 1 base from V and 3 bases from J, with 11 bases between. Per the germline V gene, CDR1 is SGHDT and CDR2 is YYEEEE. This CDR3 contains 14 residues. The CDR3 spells CASSLRGRNYEQYF. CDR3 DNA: TGTGCCAGCAGCTTGAGGGGCAGGAACTACGAGCAGTACTTC. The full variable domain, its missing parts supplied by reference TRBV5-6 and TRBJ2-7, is DAGVTQSPTHLIKTRGQQVTLRCSPKSGHDTVSWYQQALGQGPQFIFQYYEEEERQRGNFPDRFSGHQFPNYSSELNVNALLLGDSALYLCASSLRGRNYEQYFGPGTRLTVT.

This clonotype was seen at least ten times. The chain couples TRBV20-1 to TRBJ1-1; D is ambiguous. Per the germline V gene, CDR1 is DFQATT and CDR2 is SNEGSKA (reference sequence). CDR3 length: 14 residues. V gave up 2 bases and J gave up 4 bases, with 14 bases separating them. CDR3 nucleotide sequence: TGCAGTGCTAGAAGGCAGCGAGCCTTCACTGAAGCTTTCTTT. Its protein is CSARRQRAFTEAFF.

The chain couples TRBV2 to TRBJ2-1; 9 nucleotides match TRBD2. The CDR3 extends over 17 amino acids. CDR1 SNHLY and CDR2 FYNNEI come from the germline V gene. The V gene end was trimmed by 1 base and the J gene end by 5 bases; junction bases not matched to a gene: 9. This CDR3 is CASSEEVAGARDNEQFF. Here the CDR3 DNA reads TGTGCCAGCAGTGAAGAGGTAGCGGGAGCCCGGGACAATGAGCAGTTCTTC.

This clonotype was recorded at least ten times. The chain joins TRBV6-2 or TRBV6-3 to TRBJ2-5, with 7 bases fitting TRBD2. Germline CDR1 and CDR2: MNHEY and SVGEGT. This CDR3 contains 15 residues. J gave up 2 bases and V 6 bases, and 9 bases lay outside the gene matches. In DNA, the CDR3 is TGTGCCAGCAGCCGACTAGCCGTGGGACAAGAGACCCAGTACTTC. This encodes CASSRLAVGQETQYF.

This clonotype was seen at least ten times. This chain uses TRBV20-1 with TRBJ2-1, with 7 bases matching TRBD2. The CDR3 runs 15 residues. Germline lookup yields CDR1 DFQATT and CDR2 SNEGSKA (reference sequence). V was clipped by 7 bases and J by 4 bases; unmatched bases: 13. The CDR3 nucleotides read TGCAGTGAGGTAGAACGAAGCGGGGTTTACAATGAGCAGTTCTTC. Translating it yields CSEVERSGVYNEQFF.

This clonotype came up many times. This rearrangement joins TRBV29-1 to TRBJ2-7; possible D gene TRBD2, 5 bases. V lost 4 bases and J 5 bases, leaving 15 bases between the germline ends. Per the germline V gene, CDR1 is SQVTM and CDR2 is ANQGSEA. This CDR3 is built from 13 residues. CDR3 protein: CSVAARGRNEQYF. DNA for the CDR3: TGCAGCGTTGCGGCCCGGGGTCGTAACGAGCAGTACTTC.

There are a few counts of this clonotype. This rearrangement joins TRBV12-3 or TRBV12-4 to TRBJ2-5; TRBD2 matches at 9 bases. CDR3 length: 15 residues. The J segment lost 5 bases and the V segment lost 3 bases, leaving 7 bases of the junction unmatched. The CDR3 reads CASSLGGRALETQYF. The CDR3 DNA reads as TGTGCCAGCAGTTTGGGCGGGAGGGCCTTGGAGACCCAGTACTTC.

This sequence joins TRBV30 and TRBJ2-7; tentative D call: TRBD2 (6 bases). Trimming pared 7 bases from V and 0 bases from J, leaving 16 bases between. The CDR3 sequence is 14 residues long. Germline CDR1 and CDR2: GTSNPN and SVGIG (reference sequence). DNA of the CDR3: TGTGCCTTGGAGGGGCAGTCCAGCTCCTACGAGCAGTACTTC. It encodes CALEGQSSSYEQYF.

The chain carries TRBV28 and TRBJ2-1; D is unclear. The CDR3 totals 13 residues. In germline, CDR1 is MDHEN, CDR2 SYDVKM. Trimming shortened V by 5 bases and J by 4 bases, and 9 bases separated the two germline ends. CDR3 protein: CASSLNRYNEQFF. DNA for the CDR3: TGTGCCAGCAGTCTCAATAGATACAATGAGCAGTTCTTC.

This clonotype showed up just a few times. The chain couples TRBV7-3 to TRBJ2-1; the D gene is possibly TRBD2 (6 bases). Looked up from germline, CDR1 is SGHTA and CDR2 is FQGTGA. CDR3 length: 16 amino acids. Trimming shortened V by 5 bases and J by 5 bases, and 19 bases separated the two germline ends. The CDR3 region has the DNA TGTGCCAGCAGCGGATTGCGGCGGGGCGCTGACAATGAGCAGTTCTTC. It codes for CASSGLRRGADNEQFF.

The chain's CDR3 is CASSSRPGLAGGITYEQYF. For the CDR3, the DNA is TGCGCCAGCAGCTCCCGCCCCGGACTAGCGGGAGGCATAACCTACGAGCAGTACTTC. The chain uses TRBV5-1 and TRBJ2-7; TRBD2 aligns across 14 bases. The CDR3 totals 19 residues. CDR1 SGHRS and CDR2 YFSETQ come from the germline V gene. V shed 3 bases, J shed 2 bases, and the junction held 13 bases outside the gene matches.

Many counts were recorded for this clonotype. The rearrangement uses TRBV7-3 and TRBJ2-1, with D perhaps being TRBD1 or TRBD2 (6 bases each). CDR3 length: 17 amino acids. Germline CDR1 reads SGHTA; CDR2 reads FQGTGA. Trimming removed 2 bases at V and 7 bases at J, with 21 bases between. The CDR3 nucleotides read TGTGCCAGCAGCTTACGTCCTCCCCACGGGGGCCAAAATGAGCAGTTCTTC. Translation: CASSLRPPHGGQNEQFF.

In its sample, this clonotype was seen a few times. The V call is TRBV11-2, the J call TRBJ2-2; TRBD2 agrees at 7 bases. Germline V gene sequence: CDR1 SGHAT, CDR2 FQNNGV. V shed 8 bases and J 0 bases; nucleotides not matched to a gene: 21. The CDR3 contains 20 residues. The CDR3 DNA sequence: TGTGCCAGCCGTCAGAGAGCGGGGTCGTTCTTTTTCGCGAACACCGGGGAGCTGTTTTTT. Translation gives CASRQRAGSFFFANTGELFF.

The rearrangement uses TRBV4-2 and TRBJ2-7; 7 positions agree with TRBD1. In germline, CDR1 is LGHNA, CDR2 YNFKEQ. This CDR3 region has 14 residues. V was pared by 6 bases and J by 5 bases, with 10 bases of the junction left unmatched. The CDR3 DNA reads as TGTGCCAGCAGTGTATCGACAGGGAACCACGAGCAGTACTTC. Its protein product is CASSVSTGNHEQYF.

In nucleotides, the CDR3 is TGCGCCAGCAGCTTGCCTAGCGGGAGCATAGGCTACGAGCAGTACTTC. Its translation: CASSLPSGSIGYEQYF. The rearrangement links TRBV5-1 to TRBJ2-7; 10 nucleotides match TRBD2. This CDR3 is 16 amino acids long. J was trimmed by 3 bases and V by 1 base; bases with no gene match: 7. In germline, CDR1 is SGHRS, CDR2 YFSETQ.

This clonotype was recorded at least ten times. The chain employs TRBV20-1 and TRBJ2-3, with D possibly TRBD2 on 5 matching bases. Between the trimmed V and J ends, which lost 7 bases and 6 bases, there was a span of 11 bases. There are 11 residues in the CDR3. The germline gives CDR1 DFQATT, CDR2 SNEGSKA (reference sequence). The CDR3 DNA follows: TGCAGTGTAGTGGGGAGCGATACGCAGTATTTT. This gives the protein CSVVGSDTQYF.

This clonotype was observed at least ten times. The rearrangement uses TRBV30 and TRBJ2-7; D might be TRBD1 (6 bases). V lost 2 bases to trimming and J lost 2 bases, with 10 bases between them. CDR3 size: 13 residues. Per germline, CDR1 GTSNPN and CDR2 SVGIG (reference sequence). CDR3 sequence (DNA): TGTGCCTGGAGTCCGGGACAAACCTACGAGCAGTACTTC. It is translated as CAWSPGQTYEQYF.